The 11 T cell receptor beta chains below all came from one sample that was sequenced in a study of blood T cell repertoires in COVID-19. Assay: immunoSEQ multiplex PCR; the TCRdb copy retains only in-frame clones and omits some. The sample shows roughly 200,000 clones, about three quarters of them seen only once. Sequencing used peripheral blood. Every receptor here comes from an elderly woman with COVID-19, enrolled during active disease.

This chain connects TRBV9 to TRBJ2-2; TRBD2 matches at 15 bases. This CDR3 region has 20 residues. The germline V gene encodes CDR1 SGDLS and CDR2 YYNGEE. The V segment lost 0 bases and the J segment 0 bases; nucleotides outside the gene matches: 6. The CDR3 is CASSVGTSGGAAANTGELFF. The CDR3 DNA reads TGTGCCAGCAGCGTAGGGACTAGCGGGGGGGCCGCTGCGAACACCGGGGAGCTGTTTTTT.

The chain recombines TRBV6-5 with TRBJ1-1; 11 bases fit TRBD1. This CDR3 has 16 amino acids. Trimming removed 3 bases from V and 4 bases from J; junction bases left unmatched: 7. Germline CDR1 and CDR2: MNHEY and SVGAGI. The CDR3 is CASSYTPGQGATEAFF. The CDR3 nucleotides are TGTGCCAGCAGTTATACACCTGGACAGGGGGCCACTGAAGCTTTCTTT.

The rearrangement uses TRBV5-1 and TRBJ2-1; 10 bases map to TRBD2. Germline V gives CDR1 SGHRS, CDR2 YFSETQ. V was clipped by 4 bases and J by 4 bases; unmatched bases: 8. This CDR3 contains 16 residues. CDR3 region: CASSPRASGGYNEQFF. The CDR3 DNA follows: TGCGCCAGCAGCCCAAGGGCTAGCGGGGGATACAATGAGCAGTTCTTC.

The genes are TRBV7-3 and TRBJ2-3; D might be TRBD2 (6 bases). Trimming removed 0 bases at V and 0 bases at J, with 10 bases between. Germline CDR1 and CDR2: SGHTA and FQGTGA. The length of the CDR3 is 16 residues. The DNA of the CDR3 is TGTGCCAGCAGCTTAACCGGAGGGAGGAGCACAGATACGCAGTATTTT. Its translation is CASSLTGGRSTDTQYF. The full variable domain, in which reference TRBV7-3 and TRBJ2-3 provide the parts outside the CDR3, is GAGVSQTPSNKVTEKGKYVELRCDPISGHTALYWYRQSLGQGPEFLIYFQGTGAADDSGLPNDRFFAVRPEGSVSTLKIQRTERGDSAVYLCASSLTGGRSTDTQYFGPGTRLTVL.

The V call is TRBV19, the J call TRBJ2-7, with 8 bases lining up with TRBD1. The CDR3 is made up of 12 amino acids. Looked up from germline, CDR1 is LNHDA and CDR2 is SQIVND (reference sequence). J was trimmed by 4 bases and V by 9 bases; bases with no gene match: 5. CDR3 DNA sequence: TGTGCCAGCAGGGGGCGCGGGTACGAGCAGTACTTC. Protein: CASRGRGYEQYF.

The CDR3 is CASSLRGGGYEQFF. As DNA, the CDR3 is TGTGCCAGCAGCTTAAGGGGCGGGGGTTACGAGCAGTTCTTC. The chain carries TRBV7-2 and TRBJ2-1; 7 nucleotides align to TRBD2. J gave up 10 bases and V 2 bases, and 8 bases lay outside the gene matches. This CDR3 spans 14 amino acids. The germline V gene has CDR1 SGHTA and CDR2 FQGNSA.

This chain uses TRBV25-1 with TRBJ1-2; D unresolved. This CDR3 contains 12 residues. Germline-derived CDR1 and CDR2 are MGHDK and SYGVNS. V dropped 2 bases and J dropped 4 bases, with 5 bases sitting between them. In DNA form, the CDR3 reads TGTGCCAGCAGTGAAATCGGCTATGGCTACACCTTC. Its translation is CASSEIGYGYTF.

The V gene is TRBV19, the J gene TRBJ1-5; the D gene is possibly TRBD1 (5 bases). Germline V lookup: CDR1 LNHDA, CDR2 SQIVND (reference sequence). CDR3 length equals 15 residues. The ends were cut back, 3 bases at V and 2 bases at J, with 11 bases in the middle. CDR3 DNA: TGTGCCAGTAGTATTCGGGGGACGGGCAATCAGCCCCAGCATTTT. Translated, it gives CASSIRGTGNQPQHF.

The chain uses TRBV7-9 and TRBJ1-2, with D possibly TRBD1 on 5 matching bases. The germline V gene has CDR1 SEHNR and CDR2 FQNEAQ (reference sequence). The ends were cut back, 1 base at V and 10 bases at J, with 13 bases in the middle. The CDR3 runs 13 residues. CDR3 loop: CASSLDVQATYTF. CDR3 bases: TGTGCCAGCAGCTTAGACGTACAGGCCACCTACACCTTC. Filled out from reference TRBV7-9 and TRBJ1-2, the complete variable domain reads DTGVSQNPRHKITKRGQNVTFRCDPISEHNRLYWYRQTLGQGPEFLTYFQNEAQLEKSRLLSDRFSAERPKGSFSTLEIQRTEQGDSAMYLCASSLDVQATYTFGSGTRLTVV.

V and J are TRBV19 and TRBJ2-7; D gene ambiguous. Trimming left V 4 bases short and J 0 bases short, with 10 bases between. Germline lookup yields CDR1 LNHDA and CDR2 SQIVND (reference sequence). The CDR3 has 14 residues. CDR3 amino acids: CASSTGLSSYEQYF. The CDR3 nucleotides are TGTGCCAGTAGTACCGGGTTGAGCTCCTACGAGCAGTACTTC.

The sample holds one count of this clone. V is TRBV5-1 and J is TRBJ2-6; D unresolved. This CDR3 spans 15 amino acids. The V gene lost 4 bases and the J gene lost 0 bases, with 8 bases spanning the gap. The germline CDR1 and CDR2 sequences are SGHRS and YFSETQ. CDR3 nucleotides: TGCGCCAGCAGCCTACAGCTCTCTGGGGCCAACGTCCTGACTTTC. Its translation: CASSLQLSGANVLTF. Filled out from reference TRBV5-1 and TRBJ2-6, the complete variable domain reads KAGVTQTPRYLIKTRGQQVTLSCSPISGHRSVSWYQQTPGQGLQFLFEYFSETQRNKGNFPGRFSGRQFSNSRSEMNVSTLELGDSALYLCASSLQLSGANVLTFGAGSRLTVL.